Below are 9 T cell receptor beta chains sequenced from a single sample in a study of cytomegalovirus exposure and HLA in healthy donors listed by TCRdb under 2017. Libraries were prepared through the immunoSEQ multiplex PCR assay. The multiplex PCR relied on a mix of 60 forward primers for TCR Vbeta segments and 13 reverse primers for TCR Jbeta segments. TCRdb limited this immuneACCESS table to in-frame rearrangements with V and J called. A share of clones is missing; checked studies link under half to unresolved V genes, and the rest is unexplained. For this sample there are tens of thousands of clones; 60% to 80% appear just once. The ten top clones hold approximately 3.3% of the sample. Sample: PBMCs. The receptors were gathered from a woman between 40 and 55 years old in good health and CMV-seropositive.

This sequence joins TRBV2 and TRBJ1-2; D is perhaps TRBD1 (5 bases). Germline values: CDR1 SNHLY, CDR2 FYNNEI. V shed 9 bases and J shed 3 bases, with 11 bases lying between them. CDR3 size: 12 residues. CDR3 DNA sequence: TGTGCCAGAAGGGGAATCGACTATGGCTACACCTTC. It yields the protein CARRGIDYGYTF.

This rearrangement joins TRBV19 to TRBJ2-1; maybe TRBD2 (5 bases). V was pared by 3 bases and J by 2 bases, with 5 bases between. Germline loops: CDR1 LNHDA, CDR2 SQIVND (reference sequence). The CDR3 contains 13 residues. As DNA, the CDR3 is TGTGCCAGTAGTATGACTACCTACAATGAGCAGTTCTTC. Protein: CASSMTTYNEQFF.

The chain carries TRBV7-6 and TRBJ2-7, with 11 bases fitting TRBD2. CDR1 is SGHVS, CDR2 FNYEAQ, per germline. V was pared by 4 bases and J by 0 bases, with 11 bases of the junction left unmatched. The CDR3 runs to 18 residues. Here the CDR3 DNA reads TGTGCCAGCAGCTCCCATAAGACTAGCGGGGAGAGCTCCTACGAGCAGTACTTC. It translates to CASSSHKTSGESSYEQYF.

CDR3 amino acids: CASSLGRAWIDTQYF. As DNA, the CDR3 is TGCGCCAGCAGCTTGGGCAGGGCCTGGATTGATACGCAGTATTTT. The gene calls are TRBV5-1 and TRBJ2-3; a possible D gene is TRBD1 (5 bases). This CDR3 region has 15 residues. The germline V gene encodes CDR1 SGHRS and CDR2 YFSETQ. The ends were cut back, 0 bases at V and 6 bases at J, with 14 bases in the middle.

The chain is built from TRBV5-5 and TRBJ1-1, with D perhaps matching TRBD1 (6 bases). CDR1 and CDR2 from the germline V gene are SGHKS and YYEKEE (reference sequence). The V end was cut by 5 bases, the J end by 0 bases, with 14 bases between. This CDR3 has 15 amino acids. CDR3 coding DNA: TGTGCCAGCAGATTTACCGGGACAATGAACACTGAAGCTTTCTTT. Translated, it gives CASRFTGTMNTEAFF.

The CDR3 reads CASSLTGYGDGYTF. The CDR3 DNA follows: TGTGCCAGCAGCTTGACAGGGTACGGAGATGGCTACACCTTC. The rearrangement links TRBV5-6 to TRBJ1-2, with a tentative D call TRBD1 (6 bases). Trimming cost V 1 base and J 6 bases, with 13 bases left between them. This CDR3 contains 14 residues. Germline V gene data show CDR1 as SGHDT and CDR2 as YYEEEE. The full variable domain, rest sourced from reference TRBV5-6 and TRBJ1-2, is DAGVTQSPTHLIKTRGQQVTLRCSPKSGHDTVSWYQQALGQGPQFIFQYYEEEERQRGNFPDRFSGHQFPNYSSELNVNALLLGDSALYLCASSLTGYGDGYTFGSGTRLTVV.

This clone has just one count. The J gene is TRBJ2-7, the V gene TRBV29-1, with TRBD2 identical over 7 bases. CDR1 and CDR2 (germline): SQVTM, ANQGSEA. The trim removed 4 bases at V and 3 bases at J, leaving 6 bases unmatched. This CDR3 spans 13 amino acids. The CDR3 sequence is CSVGRGENYEQYF. As DNA, the CDR3 is TGCAGCGTTGGTCGGGGGGAAAACTACGAGCAGTACTTC.

The chain combines TRBV7-9 with TRBJ1-2, with D possibly being TRBD1 (5 bases). The CDR3 contains 15 residues. Germline CDR1 reads SEHNR; CDR2 reads FQNEAQ (reference sequence). V was shortened by 3 bases and J by 1 base, with 12 bases between the two germline ends. This chain's CDR3 is CASSLPRGDNYGYTF. In DNA form, the CDR3 reads TGTGCCAGCAGCTTGCCTCGGGGGGATAACTATGGCTACACCTTC.

The chain joins TRBV5-8 to TRBJ2-5, with 7 bases identical to TRBD2. Germline CDR1 reads SGHTS; CDR2 reads YDEGEE. V lost 4 bases and J lost 1; bases outside the gene matches: 7. The CDR3 runs 15 residues. CDR3 sequence reads: CASSLPLAVQETQYF. DNA for the CDR3: TGTGCCAGCAGCCTCCCCCTAGCGGTCCAAGAGACCCAGTACTTC.